The 8 T cell receptor beta chains reported below all come from one sample, sequenced in a study of shared clonotypes between healthy human individuals (dated by TCRdb to about 2020). Library construction relied on the immunoSEQ multiplex PCR assay. This is the immuneACCESS table as TCRdb keeps it, with only in-frame sequences that have V and J called. A part of the clones is gone; compared with another copy, unresolved V genes explain less than half, and the rest is unexplained. This sample is represented by fewer than 2.5 million clones; 93% of them were singletons. The biggest ten clones account for approximately 0.36% of the sample. The specimen was naive CD4+ T cells from PBMCs. Reading the label with the study, this specimen's cell subset or site is: CD45RA+ positively selected. The receptors were gathered from a man aged 18 to 35 in good health. Some clones in this sample may be carry-over from other donors' samples.

This clone was counted a single time. This sequence joins TRBV5-6 and TRBJ2-1, with no clear D. This CDR3 region has 16 residues. Germline values: CDR1 SGHDT, CDR2 YYEEEE. V was cut by 1 base and J by 0 bases, with 11 bases left in between. The chain's CDR3 is CASSLFPRNSYNEQFF. The CDR3 nucleotides read TGTGCCAGCAGCTTGTTTCCGCGCAACTCCTACAATGAGCAGTTCTTC.

The chain is built from TRBV7-9 and TRBJ2-2; a possible D gene is TRBD1 (5 bases). V dropped 7 bases and J dropped 3 bases, with 12 bases sitting between them. Germline CDR1 reads SEHNR; CDR2 reads FQNEAQ (reference sequence). The CDR3 contains 14 residues. In nucleotides, the CDR3 is TGTGCCAGCACCTTGGGGCCGGACACCGGGGAGCTGTTTTTT. This translates into CASTLGPDTGELFF.

CDR3 sequence: CAWKPKTGVDYTF. In nucleotides, the CDR3 is TGTGCCTGGAAACCAAAGACAGGGGTTGACTACACCTTC. The rearrangement links TRBV30 to TRBJ1-2; TRBD1 matches 8 bases. CDR1 GTSNPN and CDR2 SVGIG come from the germline V gene (reference sequence). Trimming removed 4 bases from V and 10 bases from J; junction bases left unmatched: 11. There are 13 residues in the CDR3. The whole variable domain, filled in from reference TRBV30 and TRBJ1-2, reads SQTIHQWPATLVQPVGSPLSLECTVEGTSNPNLYWYRQAAGRGLQLLFYSVGIGQISSEVPQNLSASRPQDRQFILSSKKLLLSDSGFYLCAWKPKTGVDYTFGSGTRLTVV.

The chain uses TRBV6-5 and TRBJ2-4; D is ambiguous. The germline V gene encodes CDR1 MNHEY and CDR2 SVGAGI. The CDR3 runs to 14 residues. V lost 5 bases, J lost 9 bases, and 17 bases lay in between. CDR3 nucleotide sequence: TGTGCCAGCAGTCCCCCGGACGGGCTGGGCATTCAGTACTTC. This gives the protein CASSPPDGLGIQYF.

The chain combines TRBV28 with TRBJ2-5, with TRBD1 as a possible D gene (6 bases). The CDR3 consists of 14 residues. V lost 6 bases and J 7 bases, leaving 18 bases between the germline ends. Germline CDR1 is MDHEN and CDR2 is SYDVKM. CDR3 protein: CASRQGRSMGTQYF. The CDR3, as DNA: TGTGCCAGCAGACAGGGACGGTCAATGGGGACCCAGTACTTC.

The genes are TRBV10-3 and TRBJ2-3; 8 nucleotides match TRBD1. Germline CDR1 is ENHRY and CDR2 is SYGVKD. The CDR3 loop spans 15 amino acids. Trimming took 6 bases from V and 3 from J; bases not matched to a gene: 8. CDR3 residues: CAISSRTGRTDTQYF. The CDR3 nucleotides read TGTGCCATCAGCTCCCGGACAGGGCGAACAGATACGCAGTATTTT.

The chain employs TRBV15 and TRBJ2-1; 8 bases line up with TRBD1. CDR3 length: 16 residues. Germline V gene data show CDR1 as LNHNV and CDR2 as YYDKDF (reference sequence). After removal of 2 bases from V and 4 bases from J, the junction contained 7 bases not matched to a gene. The CDR3 region is CATSRKQGEGYNEQFF. The CDR3 coding sequence is TGTGCCACCAGCAGAAAACAGGGGGAAGGGTACAATGAGCAGTTCTTC.

This chain links TRBV7-8 with TRBJ1-1; TRBD1 might be the D (6 bases). Per the germline V gene, CDR1 is SGHVS and CDR2 is FQNEAQ. Trimming pared 0 bases from V and 0 bases from J, leaving 8 bases between. This CDR3 contains 15 residues. CDR3 amino acids: CASSLAGGMNTEAFF. The CDR3 DNA is TGTGCCAGCAGCTTAGCAGGGGGGATGAACACTGAAGCTTTCTTT.